A selection of T cell receptor beta chains follows, all from one sample in a study of early T cells in non-severe SARS-CoV-2 infection. TCRdb fed the 5' RACE reads into MiXCR, producing one record per CDR3 protein. The sample has around 59,000 distinct CDR3 sequences, just under 9% seen once; the top ten hold approximately 15%. The sample taken for sequencing was whole blood. The source is an adult who was a healthcare worker with PCR-confirmed SARS-CoV-2 infection or an uninfected control (not recorded which). The CDR3 runs from the conserved cysteine through the conserved F or W. A D gene is named only where the DNA matches it firmly. Expanded clones are given a class, and other clones once, few, many or no size at all.

v_gene: TRBV5-1; abundance: few; d_gene: .; j_gene: TRBJ1-4; CDR3nt: TGCGCCAGCAGCTTGGCCTCAACTAATGAAAAACTGTTTTTT; CDR3aa: CASSLASTNEKLFF
v_gene: TRBV7-9; abundance: .; d_gene: TRBD2; j_gene: TRBJ2-3; CDR3nt: TGTGCCAGCAGCTTAGCGCGGGGGACTAGCGGGAGGAGTGATACGCAGTATTTT; CDR3aa: CASSLARGTSGRSDTQYF
v_gene: TRBV20-1; abundance: many; d_gene: .; j_gene: TRBJ1-2; CDR3nt: TGCAGTGCTAGAGATCATCAGGGAGGAGCACTCTATGGCTACACCTTC; CDR3aa: CSARDHQGGALYGYTF
v_gene: TRBV6-1; abundance: .; d_gene: .; j_gene: TRBJ2-3; CDR3nt: TGTGCCAGCAGGACACCTTCTGGGGCAGATACGCAGTATTTT; CDR3aa: CASRTPSGADTQYF
v_gene: TRBV6-2/TRBV6-3; abundance: many; d_gene: TRBD1; j_gene: TRBJ2-1; CDR3nt: TGTGCCAGCAGTTCCGACAGGGTATCCCAGCCGCCGAACAACAATGAGCAGTTCTTC; CDR3aa: CASSSDRVSQPPNNNEQFF
v_gene: TRBV18; abundance: many; d_gene: TRBD2; j_gene: TRBJ2-3; CDR3nt: TGTGCCAGCGAAAAAAGCGGGAGGAAATACACAGATACGCAGTATTTT; CDR3aa: CASEKSGRKYTDTQYF
v_gene: TRBV2; abundance: many; d_gene: TRBD2; j_gene: TRBJ2-3; CDR3nt: TGTGCCAGCAGAGGTCGTCGGGAGGCGACGGCAGGACAAGATACGCAGTATTTT; CDR3aa: CASRGRREATAGQDTQYF
v_gene: TRBV6-5; abundance: few; d_gene: .; j_gene: TRBJ2-3; CDR3nt: TGTGCCAGCAGTTACGCCCAACATCCAGCAGATACGCAGTATTTT; CDR3aa: CASSYAQHPADTQYF
v_gene: TRBV12-5; abundance: .; d_gene: .; j_gene: TRBJ2-2; CDR3nt: TGTGCTAGTGGTTTAGACTTCCTCACCGGGGAGCTGTTTTTT; CDR3aa: CASGLDFLTGELFF
v_gene: TRBV29-1; abundance: .; d_gene: .; j_gene: TRBJ2-3; CDR3nt: TGCAGCCCTTCTGACGGAGATACGCAGTATTTT; CDR3aa: CSPSDGDTQYF
v_gene: TRBV29-1; abundance: many; d_gene: .; j_gene: TRBJ1-4; CDR3nt: TGCAGCGCCGCGGACCGGACTAGACTGTTTTTT; CDR3aa: CSAADRTRLFF